The clone carrying this T cell receptor beta chain occurred a few times. Its target is unknown. These data come from a study of post-analysis software for immune sequencing data. Incorporated into the TCR beta cDNA libraries were unique molecular identifiers, which served to reduce PCR and sequencing biases. From about 1 to 10 million T cells, 400,000 to 650,000 cDNA molecules were obtained. TCRdb called the PCR reads again in MiXCR, with one record for every CDR3 protein. The sample contains approximately 160,000 distinct CDR3 sequences, around 30% of which appear only once. Notes on the study in general: The normalized Chao1 diversity of multiple sclerosis patients was significantly lower than that of controls. Patients used about 5 TRBV segments, including TRBV5-6, TRBV5-1 and TRBV20-1, more often than controls. Pronounced co-clustering by F measure was evident among identically batched samples.

Trimming removed 0 bases from V and 5 bases from J, with 7 bases in between. The length of the CDR3 is 13 residues. Germline V lookup: CDR1 SNHLY, CDR2 FYNNEI. Sequencing was carried out using blood. V usage is TRBV2 and J usage is TRBJ2-5; perhaps TRBD1 as D (5 bases). The sequence was obtained from a girl between 5 and 17 years old with multiple sclerosis. This CDR3 is CASSEAGRETQYF. CDR3 nucleotide sequence: TGTGCCAGCAGTGAAGCGGGGCGCGAGACCCAGTACTTC.